These 31 T cell receptor beta chains were all obtained from the same sample, sequenced in a study of response to subunit inactivated influenza vaccine. TCRdb itself ran the RT-PCR reads through MiXCR, one entry per CDR3 protein. The sample lists roughly 520,000 distinct CDR3 sequences; 25% were seen once. The material sequenced was CD4+ T cells sorted from PBMCs, taken around 5 days after vaccination. The source is a man aged 50 or older who received an inactivated influenza vaccine.

This clonotype has a handful of counts. The chain employs TRBV7-9 and TRBJ1-6; no firm D call. Germline loops: CDR1 SEHNR, CDR2 FQNEAQ (reference sequence). Trimming pared 2 bases from V and 9 bases from J, leaving 17 bases between. The length of the CDR3 is 16 residues. The CDR3, as DNA: TGTGCCAGCAGCTTACAGGCCGGAACCTTGATTTCACCCCTCCACTTT. Encoded protein: CASSLQAGTLISPLHF.

The chain is built from TRBV5-1 and TRBJ2-3, with D perhaps TRBD1 (6 bases). The CDR3 consists of 15 residues. Trimming removed 3 bases from V and 0 bases from J, with 11 bases in between. Germline V CDR1 and CDR2: SGHRS, YFSETQ. This CDR3 is CASSWGPGSTDTQYF. CDR3 sequence (DNA): TGCGCCAGCAGCTGGGGGCCAGGGAGCACAGATACGCAGTATTTT.

The chain uses TRBV29-1 and TRBJ2-7; TRBD2 aligns across 8 bases. This CDR3 contains 13 residues. CDR1 and CDR2 (germline): SQVTM, ANQGSEA. The ends lost 4 bases at V and 1 base at J; junction bases unmatched: 3. The CDR3 DNA follows: TGCAGCGTTGTGAGCGGGAGTTCCTACGAGCAGTACTTC. Residues: CSVVSGSSYEQYF.

V usage is TRBV6-5 and J usage is TRBJ2-3; D is uncertain. V was trimmed by 2 bases and J by 6 bases, leaving 15 bases between them. CDR1 is MNHEY and CDR2 is SVGAGI in the germline V gene. This CDR3 has 15 residues. The CDR3 loop is CASSYLSRRADTQYF. As DNA, the CDR3 is TGTGCCAGCAGTTACCTGAGTCGAAGGGCTGATACGCAGTATTTT.

This clonotype was recorded many times. The junction departs from germline at one end; a sequencing error may be responsible. The V call is TRBV7-2, the J call TRBJ2-1; the match to TRBD2 covers 7 bases. The CDR3 contains 16 residues. CDR1 is SGHTA, CDR2 FQGNSA, per germline. Here the CDR3 reads CASSLVGGSSYNEQFF. In DNA form, the CDR3 reads TGCGCCAGCAGCTTGGTCGGCGGGAGCTCCTACAATGAGCAGTTCTTC. Supplemented by reference TRBV7-2 and TRBJ2-1, the full variable domain reads GAGVSQSPSNKVTEKGKDVELRCDPISGHTALYWYRQSLGQGLEFLIYFQGNSAPDKSGLPSDRFSAERTGGSVSTLTIQRTQQEDSAVYLCASSLVGGSSYNEQFFGPGTRLTVL.

The V and J genes are TRBV4-2 and TRBJ1-4; 8 bases agree with TRBD1. CDR3 length: 16 residues. V lost 4 bases to trimming and J lost 2 bases; unmatched junction nucleotides: 6. Germline CDR1 LGHNA, CDR2 YNFKEQ. CDR3 loop: CASSRRTGRTNEKLFF. CDR3 coding DNA: TGTGCCAGCAGCCGGAGGACAGGGCGGACTAATGAAAAACTGTTTTTT.

Here the CDR3 reads CSAKMVSNTGELFF. The CDR3 bases are TGCAGTGCAAAAATGGTGTCGAACACCGGGGAGCTGTTTTTT. This rearrangement joins TRBV20-1 to TRBJ2-2; no definite D call. In germline, CDR1 is DFQATT, CDR2 SNEGSKA (reference sequence). The CDR3 spans 14 residues. Trimming removed 6 bases at V and 0 bases at J, with 11 bases between.

The chain recombines TRBV28 with TRBJ2-7, with 7 bases fitting TRBD2. With 5 bases clipped from V and 0 bases from J, the junction kept 16 bases outside the gene matches. The CDR3 runs to 18 residues. The germline CDR1 and CDR2 sequences are MDHEN and SYDVKM. CDR3 protein: CASSRGPPATSSSYEQYF. The CDR3 DNA follows: TGTGCCAGCAGTAGAGGACCTCCGGCGACTAGCAGCTCCTACGAGCAGTACTTC.

The V gene is TRBV12-3 or TRBV12-4, the J gene TRBJ2-3; maybe TRBD2 (6 bases). V shed 6 bases and J shed 4 bases, with 17 bases lying between them. CDR3 length: 15 residues. The CDR3 here is CASSLWRGGSDTQYF. Here the CDR3 DNA reads TGTGCCAGCAGCTTATGGCGGGGTGGGTCAGATACGCAGTATTTT.

In its sample, this clonotype was seen a few times. J is TRBJ2-1 and V is TRBV6-6; D is unresolved. Germline CDR1 is MNHNY and CDR2 is SVGAGI (reference sequence). Trimming pared 10 bases from V and 6 bases from J, leaving 13 bases between. This CDR3 comprises 12 residues. For the CDR3, the DNA is TGTGCCACCCGGGCGGTTCTCAATGAGCAGTTCTTC. Translation: CATRAVLNEQFF.

This clonotype appeared a few times. The chain links TRBV18 to TRBJ2-6; no reliable D call. Trimming took off 0 bases at V and 0 bases at J, with 3 bases between the two ends. The CDR3 has 15 residues. CDR1 and CDR2 (germline): KGHSH, LQKENI. The chain's CDR3 is CASSPPFSGANVLTF. The CDR3 nucleotides are TGTGCCAGCTCACCACCGTTCTCTGGGGCCAACGTCCTGACTTTC.

The rearrangement links TRBV24-1 to TRBJ2-1; unclear D gene. CDR1 and CDR2 (germline): KGHDR, SFDVKD. Trimming cost V 8 bases and J 7 bases, with 2 bases left between them. The CDR3 length is 9 residues. CDR3 loop: CATINEQFF. The CDR3 DNA reads TGTGCCACCATTAATGAGCAGTTCTTC.

This clonotype turned up a few times. The chain joins TRBV5-8 to TRBJ2-1; the D gene is possibly TRBD1 (5 bases). Trimming removed 1 base at V and 3 bases at J, with 8 bases between. From germline, CDR1 is SGHTS and CDR2 YDEGEE. This CDR3 is 14 amino acids long. This CDR3 is CASSLTTVYNEQFF. The CDR3 DNA reads as TGTGCCAGCAGCTTGACGACAGTCTACAATGAGCAGTTCTTC.

This chain uses TRBV6-1 with TRBJ2-5; the match to TRBD2 covers 8 bases. This CDR3 is built from 14 residues. After removal of 8 bases from V and 5 bases from J, the junction contained 10 bases not matched to a gene. Germline CDR1 and CDR2: MNHNS and SASEGT. For the CDR3, the DNA is TGTGCCAGCTGGTTGGCGGGGGGTCTGGAGACCCAGTACTTC. Amino acids: CASWLAGGLETQYF.

The rearrangement links TRBV5-5 to TRBJ2-7; possibly TRBD1 or TRBD2 for D (5 bases each). Germline values: CDR1 SGHKS, CDR2 YYEKEE (reference sequence). The CDR3 covers 14 residues. V was shortened by 4 bases and J by 2 bases, with 13 bases between the two germline ends. The CDR3 coding sequence is TGTGCCAGCAGCCGGGGAAGGGGAACCTACGAGCAGTACTTC. This sequence encodes CASSRGRGTYEQYF.

This clonotype was counted a few times. This rearrangement joins TRBV4-2 to TRBJ2-7; D tentatively reads TRBD1 or TRBD2 (5 bases each). Germline lookup yields CDR1 LGHNA and CDR2 YNFKEQ. The CDR3 is 15 residues long. Trimming took 0 bases from V and 2 from J, leaving 11 bases between them. CDR3 DNA: TGTGCCAGCAGCCAAGATAAGGGACGGCCCTACGAGCAGTACTTC. Translated, it gives CASSQDKGRPYEQYF.

This clonotype was detected a few times. The chain is built from TRBV20-1 and TRBJ2-1; D is possibly TRBD2 (7 bases). The CDR3 runs 14 residues. Trimming left V 8 bases short and J 6 bases short, with 20 bases between. Germline loops: CDR1 DFQATT, CDR2 SNEGSKA (reference sequence). The CDR3 nucleotides read TGCAGTCTCACCCGGGGGGCTAGAAGCAATGAGCAGTTCTTC. As protein: CSLTRGARSNEQFF.

This clonotype was detected a few times. The rearrangement joins TRBV24-1 to TRBJ2-1, with 9 nucleotides matching TRBD1. In germline, CDR1 is KGHDR, CDR2 SFDVKD. The CDR3 covers 16 residues. The V gene end was trimmed by 3 bases and the J gene end by 8 bases; junction bases not matched to a gene: 10. The CDR3 nucleotides read TGTGCCACCAGTGATCGCCCACGGACAGGGGCTGATGAGCAGTTCTTC. It yields the protein CATSDRPRTGADEQFF.

V gene TRBV10-3 combines with J gene TRBJ2-7; D is unclear. The CDR3 length is 14 residues. The V gene lost 0 bases and the J gene lost 6 bases, with 12 bases spanning the gap. Germline V CDR1 and CDR2: ENHRY, SYGVKD. CDR3 sequence: CAISESNAVGEQYF. The CDR3 region has the DNA TGTGCCATCAGTGAGTCGAATGCAGTAGGCGAGCAGTACTTC.

CDR3 loop: CASSLIGFQETQYF. The DNA of the CDR3 is TGTGCCAGCAGCTTGATCGGCTTTCAAGAGACCCAGTACTTC. V and J are TRBV7-7 and TRBJ2-5; D remains ambiguous. This CDR3 has 14 amino acids. Germline V gives CDR1 SSHAT, CDR2 FNYEAQ (reference sequence). V was pared by 3 bases and J by 2 bases, with 10 bases between.

This clonotype has at least ten counts. The chain joins TRBV6-1 to TRBJ2-3; no firm D call. This CDR3 region has 14 residues. Germline V gene data show CDR1 as MNHNS and CDR2 as SASEGT. V shed 6 bases and J shed 3 bases, with 13 bases lying between them. CDR3 coding DNA: TGTGCCAGCAGCCCCTCTGGGGTTACAGATACGCAGTATTTT. Protein: CASSPSGVTDTQYF.

This clonotype was picked up a small number of times. The genes are TRBV20-1 and TRBJ2-7; 14 bases match TRBD2. After removal of 5 bases from V and 3 bases from J, the junction contained 9 bases not matched to a gene. The CDR3 is 16 amino acids. CDR1 is DFQATT, CDR2 SNEGSKA, per germline (reference sequence). The CDR3 loop reads CSASGTSGGPRYEQYF. The DNA of the CDR3 is TGCAGTGCTTCCGGGACTAGCGGGGGCCCACGCTACGAGCAGTACTTC.

The V and J genes are TRBV12-3 or TRBV12-4 and TRBJ1-1, with D hard to call. CDR3 size: 11 residues. V lost 8 bases, J lost 4 bases, and 8 bases lay in between. As DNA, the CDR3 is TGTGCCAGCGGATACAGCACTGAAGCTTTCTTT. Protein: CASGYSTEAFF.

This clonotype was recorded at least ten times. The chain links TRBV7-2 to TRBJ1-2; tentative D call: TRBD1 (5 bases). Germline assignment: CDR1 SGHTA and CDR2 FQGNSA. The CDR3 is 13 amino acids. Trimming took off 5 bases at V and 3 bases at J, with 10 bases between the two ends. The CDR3 DNA reads as TGTGCCAGCAGCCCCCCAGGGTACTATGGCTACACCTTC. This sequence encodes CASSPPGYYGYTF. Combining the CDR3 with reference TRBV7-2 and TRBJ1-2 gives the whole variable domain GAGVSQSPSNKVTEKGKDVELRCDPISGHTALYWYRQSLGQGLEFLIYFQGNSAPDKSGLPSDRFSAERTGGSVSTLTIQRTQQEDSAVYLCASSPPGYYGYTFGSGTRLTVV.

V gene TRBV7-2 combines with J gene TRBJ2-7; 13 nucleotides align to TRBD2. This CDR3 spans 15 amino acids. The trim removed 4 bases at V and 7 bases at J, leaving 7 bases unmatched. CDR1 SGHTA and CDR2 FQGNSA come from the germline V gene. CDR3 in DNA: TGTGCCAGCAGCTCCGGACTAGCGGGAGTTGGGGAGCAGTACTTC. Translating it yields CASSSGLAGVGEQYF.

The chain joins TRBV27 to TRBJ2-1; 7 bases align to TRBD2. The J segment lost 8 bases and the V segment lost 3 bases, leaving 13 bases of the junction unmatched. CDR1 MNHEY and CDR2 SMNVEV come from the germline V gene (reference sequence). The CDR3 spans 16 residues. This chain's CDR3 is CASSFLGTTQVYEQFF. CDR3 nucleotides: TGTGCCAGCAGTTTTTTGGGGACTACACAAGTCTATGAGCAGTTCTTC.

This clonotype was counted between two and nine times. This chain connects TRBV20-1 to TRBJ2-2; the D call may be TRBD1 or TRBD2 (5 bases each). Germline V gene lookup returns CDR1 DFQATT and CDR2 SNEGSKA (reference sequence). V was cut by 0 bases and J by 13 bases, with 15 bases left in between. This CDR3 is 13 amino acids long. CDR3 sequence (DNA): TGCAGTGCTAGAGATATGGACGAGGGGACGCTGTTTTTT. Its translation: CSARDMDEGTLFF.

The sample holds one count of this clonotype. This chain uses TRBV30 with TRBJ2-4; 7 nucleotides agree with TRBD1. This CDR3 spans 13 amino acids. After removal of 0 bases from V and 6 bases from J, the junction contained 2 bases not matched to a gene. Per germline, CDR1 GTSNPN and CDR2 SVGIG (reference sequence). CDR3 in DNA: TGTGCCTGGAGTGTACAGGGGACAAACATTCAGTACTTC. Its protein product is CAWSVQGTNIQYF.

In its sample, this clonotype was seen a few times. V gene TRBV5-1 combines with J gene TRBJ2-7, with D perhaps matching TRBD1 or TRBD2 (5 bases each). CDR3 length: 14 residues. Germline V gene sequence: CDR1 SGHRS, CDR2 YFSETQ. V was cut by 4 bases and J by 3 bases, with 14 bases left in between. The CDR3, as DNA: TGCGCCAGCAGCATGTGGGACGGTTTCTACGAGCAGTACTTC. Amino acid sequence: CASSMWDGFYEQYF.

This chain connects TRBV11-2 to TRBJ2-2, with D tentatively TRBD1 (6 bases). Trimming took off 4 bases at V and 6 bases at J, with 9 bases between the two ends. CDR1 SGHAT and CDR2 FQNNGV come from the germline V gene. CDR3 size: 13 residues. The CDR3 sequence: CASSSDRPGELFF. CDR3 DNA: TGTGCCAGCAGCTCAGACAGGCCCGGGGAGCTGTTTTTT.

This clonotype was observed a handful of times. The J gene is TRBJ2-5, the V gene TRBV3-1, with D perhaps TRBD2 (6 bases). The CDR3 runs 13 residues. The germline V gene has CDR1 LGHDT and CDR2 YNNKEL (reference sequence). V lost 1 base and J 12 bases, leaving 15 bases between the germline ends. For the CDR3, the DNA is TGTGCCAGCAGCCAAGTGGGACTTACCTTAAAGTACTTC. It encodes CASSQVGLTLKYF.